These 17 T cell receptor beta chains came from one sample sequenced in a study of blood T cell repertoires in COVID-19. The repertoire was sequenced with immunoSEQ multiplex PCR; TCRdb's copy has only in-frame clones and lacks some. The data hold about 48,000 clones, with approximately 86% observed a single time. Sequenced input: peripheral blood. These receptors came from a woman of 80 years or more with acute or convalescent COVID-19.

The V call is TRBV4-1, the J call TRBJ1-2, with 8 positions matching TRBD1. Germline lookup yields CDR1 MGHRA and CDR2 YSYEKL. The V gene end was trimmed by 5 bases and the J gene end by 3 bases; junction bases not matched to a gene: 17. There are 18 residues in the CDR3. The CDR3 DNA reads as TGCGCCAGCAGCTCCCCCAGGGGTGACAGGGGTTATCACTATGGCTACACCTTC. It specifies CASSSPRGDRGYHYGYTF.

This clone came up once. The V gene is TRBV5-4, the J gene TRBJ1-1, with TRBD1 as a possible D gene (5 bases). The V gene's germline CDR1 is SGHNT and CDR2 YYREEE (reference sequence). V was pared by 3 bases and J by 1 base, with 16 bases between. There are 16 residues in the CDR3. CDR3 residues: CASSSSLGTQNTEAFF. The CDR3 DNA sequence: TGTGCCAGCAGCTCAAGCCTCGGGACTCAGAACACTGAAGCTTTCTTT.

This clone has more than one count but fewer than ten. The CDR3 DNA sequence: TGTGCCAGCAGCCAAGATGGGACAGGTGGCTGGGTTCCTGAAGCTTTCTTT. Its protein product is CASSQDGTGGWVPEAFF. This rearrangement joins TRBV3-1 (or the pseudogene TRBV3-2) to TRBJ1-1, with TRBD1 identical over 8 bases. Germline V gene data show CDR1 as LGHDT and CDR2 as YNNKEL (reference sequence). CDR3 size: 17 residues. The J segment lost 6 bases and the V segment lost 0 bases, leaving 12 bases of the junction unmatched.

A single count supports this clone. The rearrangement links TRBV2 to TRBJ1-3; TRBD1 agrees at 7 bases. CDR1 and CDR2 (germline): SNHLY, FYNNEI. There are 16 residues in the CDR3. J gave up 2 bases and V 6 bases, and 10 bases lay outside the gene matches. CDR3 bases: TGTGCCAGCAGCGACCCTGACAGGGACCCTGGAAACACCATATATTTT. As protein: CASSDPDRDPGNTIYF.

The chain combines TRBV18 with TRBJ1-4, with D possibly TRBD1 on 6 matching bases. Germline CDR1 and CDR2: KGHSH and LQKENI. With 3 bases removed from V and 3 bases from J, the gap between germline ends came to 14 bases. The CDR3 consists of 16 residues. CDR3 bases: TGTGCCAGCTCACCGGTTTCAGGGGACGCTAATGAAAAACTGTTTTTT. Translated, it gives CASSPVSGDANEKLFF.

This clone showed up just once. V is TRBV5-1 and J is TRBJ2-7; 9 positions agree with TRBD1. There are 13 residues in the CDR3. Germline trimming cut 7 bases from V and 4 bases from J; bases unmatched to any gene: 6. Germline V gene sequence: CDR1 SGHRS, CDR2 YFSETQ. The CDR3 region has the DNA TGCGCCAGCGCACGGGACAGGGAATACGAGCAGTACTTC. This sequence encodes CASARDREYEQYF.

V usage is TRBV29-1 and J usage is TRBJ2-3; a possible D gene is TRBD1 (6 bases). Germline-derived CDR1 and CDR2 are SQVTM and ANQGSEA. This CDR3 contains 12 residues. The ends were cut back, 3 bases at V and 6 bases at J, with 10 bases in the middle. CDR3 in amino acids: CSVDTGTDTQYF. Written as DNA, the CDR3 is TGCAGCGTTGACACAGGGACGGATACGCAGTATTTT.

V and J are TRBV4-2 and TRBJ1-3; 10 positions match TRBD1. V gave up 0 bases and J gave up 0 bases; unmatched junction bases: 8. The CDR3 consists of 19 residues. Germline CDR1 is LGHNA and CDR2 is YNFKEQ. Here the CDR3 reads CASSQDGTGATDSGNTIYF. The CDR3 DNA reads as TGTGCCAGCAGCCAAGATGGGACAGGGGCGACCGACTCTGGAAACACCATATATTTT.

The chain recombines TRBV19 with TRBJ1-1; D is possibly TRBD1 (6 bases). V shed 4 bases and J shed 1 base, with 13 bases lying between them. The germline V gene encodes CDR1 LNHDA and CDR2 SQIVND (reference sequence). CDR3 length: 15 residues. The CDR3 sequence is CASSTRDTENTEAFF. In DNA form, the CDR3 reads TGTGCCAGTAGTACCCGGGACACAGAGAACACTGAAGCTTTCTTT.

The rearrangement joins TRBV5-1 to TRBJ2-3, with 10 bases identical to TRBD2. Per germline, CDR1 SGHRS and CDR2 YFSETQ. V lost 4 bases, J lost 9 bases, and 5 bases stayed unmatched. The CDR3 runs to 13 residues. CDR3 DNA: TGCGCCAGCAGCGCCGCACTAGCGGGGACGCAGTATTTT. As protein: CASSAALAGTQYF.

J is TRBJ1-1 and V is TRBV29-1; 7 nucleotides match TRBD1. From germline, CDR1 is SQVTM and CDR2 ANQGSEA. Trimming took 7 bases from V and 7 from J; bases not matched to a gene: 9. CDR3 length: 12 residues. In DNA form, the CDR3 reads TGCAGCGGGACAGGAGGGACGAGTGAAGCTTTCTTT. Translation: CSGTGGTSEAFF.

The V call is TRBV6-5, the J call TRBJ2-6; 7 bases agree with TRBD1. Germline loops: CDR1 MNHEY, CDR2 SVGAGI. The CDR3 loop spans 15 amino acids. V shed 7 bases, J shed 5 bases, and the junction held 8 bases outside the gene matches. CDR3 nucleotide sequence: TGTGCCAGCAACAAAGACAGGGAGAGGGCCAACGTCCTGACTTTC. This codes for CASNKDRERANVLTF.

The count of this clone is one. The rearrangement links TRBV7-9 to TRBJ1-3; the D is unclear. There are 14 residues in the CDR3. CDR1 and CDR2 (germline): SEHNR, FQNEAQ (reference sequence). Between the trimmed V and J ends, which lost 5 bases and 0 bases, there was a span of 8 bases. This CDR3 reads CASSLDISGNTIYF. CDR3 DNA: TGTGCCAGCAGCCTCGACATCTCTGGAAACACCATATATTTT.

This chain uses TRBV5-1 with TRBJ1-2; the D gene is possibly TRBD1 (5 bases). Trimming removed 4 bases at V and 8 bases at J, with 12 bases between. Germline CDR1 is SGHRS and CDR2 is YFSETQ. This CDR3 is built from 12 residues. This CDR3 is CASSGGLEGYTF. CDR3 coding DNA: TGCGCCAGCAGCGGGGGACTTGAGGGCTACACCTTC.

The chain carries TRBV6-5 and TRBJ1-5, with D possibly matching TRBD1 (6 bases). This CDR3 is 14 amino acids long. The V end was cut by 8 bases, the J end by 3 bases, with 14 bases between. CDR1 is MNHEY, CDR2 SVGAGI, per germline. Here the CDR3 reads CASGSQGNNQPQHF. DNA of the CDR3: TGTGCCAGCGGCTCTCAGGGGAACAATCAGCCCCAGCATTTT.

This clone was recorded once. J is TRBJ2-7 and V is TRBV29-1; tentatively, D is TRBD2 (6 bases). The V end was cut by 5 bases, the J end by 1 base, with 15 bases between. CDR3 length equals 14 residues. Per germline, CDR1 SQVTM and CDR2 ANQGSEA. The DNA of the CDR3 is TGCAGCGTTCGCTCGGCGGGACGGTCCTACGAGCAGTACTTC. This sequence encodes CSVRSAGRSYEQYF.

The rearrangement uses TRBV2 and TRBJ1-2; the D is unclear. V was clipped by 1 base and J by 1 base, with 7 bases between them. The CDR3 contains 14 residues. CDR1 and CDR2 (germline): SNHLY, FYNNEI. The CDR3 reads CASSEERLNYGYTF. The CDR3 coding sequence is TGTGCCAGCAGTGAAGAAAGACTTAACTATGGCTACACCTTC.